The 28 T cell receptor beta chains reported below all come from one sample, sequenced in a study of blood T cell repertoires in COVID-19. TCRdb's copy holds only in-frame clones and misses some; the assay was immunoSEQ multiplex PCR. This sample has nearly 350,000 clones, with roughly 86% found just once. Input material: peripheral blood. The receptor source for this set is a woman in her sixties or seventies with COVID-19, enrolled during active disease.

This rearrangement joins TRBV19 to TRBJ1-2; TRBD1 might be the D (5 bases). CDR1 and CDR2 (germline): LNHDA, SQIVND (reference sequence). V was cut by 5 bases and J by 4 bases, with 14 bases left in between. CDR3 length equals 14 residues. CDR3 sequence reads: CASSFPGISYGYTF. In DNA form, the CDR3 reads TGTGCCAGTAGTTTCCCAGGGATAAGCTATGGCTACACCTTC.

The DNA of the CDR3 is TGTGCCCCTGGGGGGGCAAGGAATTCACCCCTCCACTTT. It is translated as CAPGGARNSPLHF. V is TRBV5-3 and J is TRBJ1-6, with a possible D match to TRBD1 (6 bases). TRBV5-3 is annotated as an ORF whose role is uncertain. V shed 10 bases and J shed 7 bases, with 15 bases lying between them. CDR3 length equals 13 residues.

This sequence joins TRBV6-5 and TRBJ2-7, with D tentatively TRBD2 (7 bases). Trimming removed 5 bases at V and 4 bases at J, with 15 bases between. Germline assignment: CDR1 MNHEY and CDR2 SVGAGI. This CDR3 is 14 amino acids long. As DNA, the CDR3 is TGTGCCAGCAGTATGGGGGGGGCCGGGTACGAGCAGTACTTC. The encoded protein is CASSMGGAGYEQYF.

The CDR3: CATSPRGSGANVLTF. DNA for the CDR3: TGTGCCACCAGCCCTCGGGGCTCTGGGGCCAACGTCCTGACTTTC. This sequence joins TRBV24-1 and TRBJ2-6, with D perhaps matching TRBD2 (5 bases). Germline CDR1 KGHDR, CDR2 SFDVKD. V was shortened by 7 bases and J by 0 bases, with 9 bases between the two germline ends. CDR3 length equals 15 residues.

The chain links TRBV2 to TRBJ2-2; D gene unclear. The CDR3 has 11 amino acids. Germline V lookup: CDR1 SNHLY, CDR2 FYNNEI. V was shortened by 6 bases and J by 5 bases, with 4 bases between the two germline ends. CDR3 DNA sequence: TGTGCCAGCAGCCCGACCGGGGAGCTGTTTTTT. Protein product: CASSPTGELFF.

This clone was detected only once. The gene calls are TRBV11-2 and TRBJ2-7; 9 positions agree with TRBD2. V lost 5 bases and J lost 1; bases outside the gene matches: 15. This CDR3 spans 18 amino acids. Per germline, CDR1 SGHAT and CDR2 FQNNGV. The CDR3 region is CASSPRGSGGNPSYEQYF. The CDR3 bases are TGTGCCAGCAGCCCCCGGGGTAGCGGGGGTAACCCTTCCTACGAGCAGTACTTC.

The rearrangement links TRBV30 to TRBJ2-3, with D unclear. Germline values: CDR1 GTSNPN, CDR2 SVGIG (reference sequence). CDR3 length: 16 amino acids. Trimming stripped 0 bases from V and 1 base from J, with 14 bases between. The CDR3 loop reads CAWSVMVAVGTDTQYF. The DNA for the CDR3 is TGTGCCTGGAGTGTTATGGTAGCTGTGGGCACAGATACGCAGTATTTT. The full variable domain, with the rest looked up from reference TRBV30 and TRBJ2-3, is SQTIHQWPATLVQPVGSPLSLECTVEGTSNPNLYWYRQAAGRGLQLLFYSVGIGQISSEVPQNLSASRPQDRQFILSSKKLLLSDSGFYLCAWSVMVAVGTDTQYFGPGTRLTVL.

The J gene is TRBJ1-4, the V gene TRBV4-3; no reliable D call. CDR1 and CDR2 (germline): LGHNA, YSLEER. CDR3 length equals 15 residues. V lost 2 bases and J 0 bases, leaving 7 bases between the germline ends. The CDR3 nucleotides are TGCGCCAGCAGCCAATACACCACAACTAATGAAAAACTGTTTTTT. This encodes CASSQYTTTNEKLFF.

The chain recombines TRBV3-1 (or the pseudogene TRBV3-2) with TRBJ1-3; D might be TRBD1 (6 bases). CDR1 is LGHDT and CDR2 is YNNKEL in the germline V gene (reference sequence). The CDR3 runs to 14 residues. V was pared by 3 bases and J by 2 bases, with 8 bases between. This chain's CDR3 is CASSHRGPGNTIYF. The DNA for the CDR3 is TGTGCCAGCAGCCACAGGGGTCCTGGAAACACCATATATTTT.

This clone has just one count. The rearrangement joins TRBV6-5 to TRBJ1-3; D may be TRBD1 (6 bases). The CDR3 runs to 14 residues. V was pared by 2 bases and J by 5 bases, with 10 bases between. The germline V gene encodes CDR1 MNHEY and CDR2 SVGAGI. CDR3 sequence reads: CASSYSGGRNTIYF. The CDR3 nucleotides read TGTGCCAGCAGTTACAGCGGGGGGCGAAACACCATATATTTT.

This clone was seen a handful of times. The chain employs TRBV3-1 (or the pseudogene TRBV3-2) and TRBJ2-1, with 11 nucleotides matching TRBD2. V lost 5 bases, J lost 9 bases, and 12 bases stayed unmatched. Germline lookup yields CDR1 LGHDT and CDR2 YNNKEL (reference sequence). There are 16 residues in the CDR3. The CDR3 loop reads CASSARSSGGRGEQFF. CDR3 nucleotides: TGTGCCAGCAGCGCCCGATCTAGCGGGGGGAGGGGTGAGCAGTTCTTC.

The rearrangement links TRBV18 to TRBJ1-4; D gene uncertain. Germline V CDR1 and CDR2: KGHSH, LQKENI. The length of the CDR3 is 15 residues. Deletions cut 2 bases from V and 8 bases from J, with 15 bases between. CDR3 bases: TGTGCCAGCTCACCAGGGCGTCGTAGTGACGAAAAACTGTTTTTT. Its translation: CASSPGRRSDEKLFF. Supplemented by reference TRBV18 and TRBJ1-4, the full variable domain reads NAGVMQNPRHLVRRRGQEARLRCSPMKGHSHVYWYRQLPEEGLKFMVYLQKENIIDESGMPKERFSAEFPKEGPSILRIQQVVRGDSAAYFCASSPGRRSDEKLFFGSGTQLSVL.

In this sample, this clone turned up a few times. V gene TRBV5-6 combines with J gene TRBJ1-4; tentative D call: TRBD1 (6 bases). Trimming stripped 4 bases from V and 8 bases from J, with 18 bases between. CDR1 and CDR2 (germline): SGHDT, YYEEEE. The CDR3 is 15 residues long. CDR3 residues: CASSRLVTGNEKLFF. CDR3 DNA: TGTGCCAGCAGCCGTTTGGTTACAGGGAACGAAAAACTGTTTTTT. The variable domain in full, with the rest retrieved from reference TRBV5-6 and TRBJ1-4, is DAGVTQSPTHLIKTRGQQVTLRCSPKSGHDTVSWYQQALGQGPQFIFQYYEEEERQRGNFPDRFSGHQFPNYSSELNVNALLLGDSALYLCASSRLVTGNEKLFFGSGTQLSVL.

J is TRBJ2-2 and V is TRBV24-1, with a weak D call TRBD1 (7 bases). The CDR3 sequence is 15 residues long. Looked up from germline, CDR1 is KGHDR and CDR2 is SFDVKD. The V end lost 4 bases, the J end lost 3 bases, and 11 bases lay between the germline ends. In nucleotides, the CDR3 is TGTGCCACCAGTGAACCCAGGGGGGACACCGGGGAGCTGTTTTTT. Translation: CATSEPRGDTGELFF.

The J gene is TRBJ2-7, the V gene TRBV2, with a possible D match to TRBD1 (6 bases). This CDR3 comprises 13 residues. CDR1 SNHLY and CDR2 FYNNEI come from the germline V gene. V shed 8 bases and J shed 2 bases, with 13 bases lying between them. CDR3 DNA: TGTGCCAGCTGTTGGACAGAAACCTACGAGCAGTACTTC. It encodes CASCWTETYEQYF.

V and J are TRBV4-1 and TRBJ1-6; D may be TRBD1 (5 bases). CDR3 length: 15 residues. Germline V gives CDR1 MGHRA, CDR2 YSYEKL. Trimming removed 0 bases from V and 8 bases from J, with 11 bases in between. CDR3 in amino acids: CASSQDGAGYSPLHF. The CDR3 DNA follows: TGCGCCAGCAGCCAAGATGGGGCAGGGTATTCACCCCTCCACTTT.

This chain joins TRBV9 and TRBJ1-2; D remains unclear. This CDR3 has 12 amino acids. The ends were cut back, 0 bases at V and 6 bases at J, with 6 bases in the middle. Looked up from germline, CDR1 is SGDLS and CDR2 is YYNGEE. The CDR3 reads CASSVDEDGYTF. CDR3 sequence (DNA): TGTGCCAGCAGCGTAGACGAGGATGGCTACACCTTC.

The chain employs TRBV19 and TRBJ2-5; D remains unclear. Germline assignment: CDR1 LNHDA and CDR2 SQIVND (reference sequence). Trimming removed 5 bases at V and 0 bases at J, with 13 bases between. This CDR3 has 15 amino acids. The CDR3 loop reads CASSVGMRYQETQYF. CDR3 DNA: TGTGCCAGTAGTGTCGGCATGCGGTACCAAGAGACCCAGTACTTC.

The CDR3 region is CASSIFPGSSGNTIYF. The CDR3 region has the DNA TGTGCCAGTAGTATTTTTCCTGGCAGCTCTGGAAACACCATATATTTT. The chain couples TRBV19 to TRBJ1-3; no reliable D call. Trimming pared 3 bases from V and 0 bases from J, leaving 12 bases between. This CDR3 contains 16 residues. Germline V gene lookup returns CDR1 LNHDA and CDR2 SQIVND (reference sequence). Using reference TRBV19 and TRBJ1-3 for the parts outside the CDR3, the full variable domain is DGGITQSPKYLFRKEGQNVTLSCEQNLNHDAMYWYRQDPGQGLRLIYYSQIVNDFQKGDIAEGYSVSREKKESFPLTVTSAQKNPTAFYLCASSIFPGSSGNTIYFGEGSWLTVV.

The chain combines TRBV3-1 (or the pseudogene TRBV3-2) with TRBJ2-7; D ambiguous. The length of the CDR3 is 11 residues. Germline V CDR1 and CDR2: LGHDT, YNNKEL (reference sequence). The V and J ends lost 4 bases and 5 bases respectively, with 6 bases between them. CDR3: CASSLRDEQYF. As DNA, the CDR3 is TGTGCCAGCAGCCTACGGGACGAGCAGTACTTC.

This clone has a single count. This chain's CDR3 is CASMLDRGPGNTIYF. The CDR3 nucleotides read TGTGCCAGCATGCTGGACAGGGGGCCTGGAAACACCATATATTTT. The chain has TRBV6-5 and TRBJ1-3, with TRBD1 matching 11 bases. CDR1 is MNHEY and CDR2 is SVGAGI in the germline V gene. CDR3 length: 15 residues. Trimming removed 7 bases from V and 2 bases from J; junction bases left unmatched: 4.

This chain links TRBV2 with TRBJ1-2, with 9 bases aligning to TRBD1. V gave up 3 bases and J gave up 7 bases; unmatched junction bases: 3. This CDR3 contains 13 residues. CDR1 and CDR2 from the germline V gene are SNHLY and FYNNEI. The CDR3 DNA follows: TGTGCCAGCAGTGAGGGACAGGGCTCTGGCTACACCTTC. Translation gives CASSEGQGSGYTF. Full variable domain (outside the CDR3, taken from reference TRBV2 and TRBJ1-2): EPEVTQTPSHQVTQMGQEVILRCVPISNHLYFYWYRQILGQKVEFLVSFYNNEISEKSEIFDDQFSVERPDGSNFTLKIRSTKLEDSAMYFCASSEGQGSGYTFGSGTRLTVV.

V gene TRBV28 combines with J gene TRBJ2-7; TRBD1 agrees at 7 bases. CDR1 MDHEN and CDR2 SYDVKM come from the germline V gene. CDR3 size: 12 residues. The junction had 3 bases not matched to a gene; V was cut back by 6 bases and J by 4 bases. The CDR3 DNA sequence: TGTGCCAGCAGCCGGGACAGTTACGAGCAGTACTTC. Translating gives CASSRDSYEQYF. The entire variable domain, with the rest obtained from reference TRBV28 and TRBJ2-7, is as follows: DVKVTQSSRYLVKRTGEKVFLECVQDMDHENMFWYRQDPGLGLRLIYFSYDVKMKEKGDIPEGYSVSREKKERFSLILESASTNQTSMYLCASSRDSYEQYFGPGTRLTVT.

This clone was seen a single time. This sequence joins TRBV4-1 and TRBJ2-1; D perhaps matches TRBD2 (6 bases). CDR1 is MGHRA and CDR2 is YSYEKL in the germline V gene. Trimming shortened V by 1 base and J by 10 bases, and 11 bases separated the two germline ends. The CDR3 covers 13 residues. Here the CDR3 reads CASSQGLGREQFF. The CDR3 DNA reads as TGCGCCAGCAGCCAAGGACTAGGGCGGGAGCAGTTCTTC.

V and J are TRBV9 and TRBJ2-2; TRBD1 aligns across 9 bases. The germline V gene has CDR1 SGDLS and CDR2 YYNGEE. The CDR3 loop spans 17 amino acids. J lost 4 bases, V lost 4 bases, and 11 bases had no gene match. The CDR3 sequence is CASSPKGTGHSTGELFF. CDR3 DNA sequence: TGTGCCAGCAGCCCAAAGGGGACAGGGCATAGCACCGGGGAGCTGTTTTTT.

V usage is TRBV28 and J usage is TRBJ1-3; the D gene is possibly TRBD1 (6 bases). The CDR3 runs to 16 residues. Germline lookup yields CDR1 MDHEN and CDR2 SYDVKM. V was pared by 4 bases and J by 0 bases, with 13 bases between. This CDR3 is CASSSPGQSSGNTIYF. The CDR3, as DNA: TGTGCCAGCAGTTCTCCCGGACAGTCCTCTGGAAACACCATATATTTT.

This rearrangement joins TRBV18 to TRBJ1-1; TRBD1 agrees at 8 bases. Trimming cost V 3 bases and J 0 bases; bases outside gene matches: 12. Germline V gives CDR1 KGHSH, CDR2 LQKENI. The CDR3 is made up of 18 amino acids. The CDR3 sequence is CASSPGTGFFGLNTEAFF. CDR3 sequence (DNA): TGTGCCAGCTCACCCGGGACAGGATTCTTTGGATTGAACACTGAAGCTTTCTTT. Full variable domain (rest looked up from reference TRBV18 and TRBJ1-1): NAGVMQNPRHLVRRRGQEARLRCSPMKGHSHVYWYRQLPEEGLKFMVYLQKENIIDESGMPKERFSAEFPKEGPSILRIQQVVRGDSAAYFCASSPGTGFFGLNTEAFFGQGTRLTVV.

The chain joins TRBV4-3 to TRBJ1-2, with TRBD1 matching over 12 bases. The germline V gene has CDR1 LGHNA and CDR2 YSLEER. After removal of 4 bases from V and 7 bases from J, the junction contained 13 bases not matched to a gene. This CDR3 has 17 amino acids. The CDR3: CASSLKTSGTGGLGYTF. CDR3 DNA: TGCGCCAGCAGCCTGAAAACCTCCGGGACAGGGGGCCTTGGCTACACCTTC.